Below are 23 T cell receptor beta chains sequenced from a single sample in a study of cytomegalovirus exposure and HLA in healthy donors. Libraries were prepared by immunoSEQ multiplex PCR; TCRdb keeps only in-frame clonotypes and omits some of them. The sample yields 130,000 or so clones, 85% to 90% seen once. Sequenced sample: PBMCs. The receptors here all came from a woman younger than 30 in good health and CMV-seronegative.

This chain links TRBV18 with TRBJ1-2; perhaps TRBD1 as D (5 bases). Germline V lookup: CDR1 KGHSH, CDR2 LQKENI. V was shortened by 2 bases and J by 8 bases, with 18 bases between the two germline ends. The CDR3 consists of 15 residues. The CDR3 nucleotides are TGTGCCAGCTCACCAGCCCAGGGCCGTACGACCGGCTACACCTTC. It yields the protein CASSPAQGRTTGYTF.

The chain joins TRBV5-1 to TRBJ2-5; perhaps TRBD1 as D (6 bases). The V end was cut by 7 bases, the J end by 5 bases, with 18 bases between. Germline values: CDR1 SGHRS, CDR2 YFSETQ. This CDR3 region has 14 residues. In DNA, the CDR3 is TGCGCCAGCTCCGACGGGACAAACCGGGAGACCCAGTACTTC. Amino acids: CASSDGTNRETQYF.

This clone was seen only once. The genes are TRBV2 and TRBJ2-6, with a possible D match to TRBD2 (5 bases). Germline V gene data show CDR1 as SNHLY and CDR2 as FYNNEI. CDR3 length equals 15 residues. Between the trimmed V and J ends, which lost 7 bases and 0 bases, there was a span of 10 bases. CDR3 in amino acids: CASTRRTSGANVLTF. The CDR3 nucleotides are TGTGCCAGCACTAGGAGGACCTCTGGGGCCAACGTCCTGACTTTC. The complete variable domain, with remaining parts taken from reference TRBV2 and TRBJ2-6, reads EPEVTQTPSHQVTQMGQEVILRCVPISNHLYFYWYRQILGQKVEFLVSFYNNEISEKSEIFDDQFSVERPDGSNFTLKIRSTKLEDSAMYFCASTRRTSGANVLTFGAGSRLTVL.

J is TRBJ2-7 and V is TRBV2, with 7 bases fitting TRBD1. This CDR3 contains 14 residues. V was clipped by 4 bases and J by 10 bases; unmatched bases: 13. CDR1 is SNHLY and CDR2 is FYNNEI in the germline V gene. CDR3 sequence reads: CASSGDSSAPFQYF. The CDR3 DNA is TGTGCCAGCAGTGGGGACAGCTCGGCCCCGTTCCAGTACTTC.

The rearrangement joins TRBV5-8 to TRBJ1-1; the D gene is possibly TRBD1 (5 bases). In germline, CDR1 is SGHTS, CDR2 YDEGEE. The V and J ends lost 5 bases and 8 bases respectively, with 19 bases between them. The CDR3 is 14 amino acids. CDR3 bases: TGTGCCAGCAGATGGGGGGAGGTCCAAACCGAAGCTTTCTTT. Residues: CASRWGEVQTEAFF.

This clone was counted only a few times. The CDR3 DNA follows: TGTGCCAGCAGGCTGGGGACAGGAGACTATGGCTACACCTTC. Its protein product is CASRLGTGDYGYTF. The genes are TRBV5-4 and TRBJ1-2, with TRBD1 matching over 8 bases. Germline values: CDR1 SGHNT, CDR2 YYREEE (reference sequence). The CDR3 has 14 amino acids. The V gene end was trimmed by 5 bases and the J gene end by 3 bases; junction bases not matched to a gene: 6.

The V gene is TRBV6-5, the J gene TRBJ1-4; D may be TRBD1 (6 bases). The CDR3 consists of 14 residues. CDR1 is MNHEY and CDR2 is SVGAGI in the germline V gene. Trimming removed 6 bases from V and 6 bases from J, with 14 bases in between. The CDR3 loop is CASSRGGSDEKLFF. The CDR3 DNA follows: TGTGCCAGCAGCCGAGGGGGTTCGGATGAAAAACTGTTTTTT.

The chain employs TRBV7-3 and TRBJ2-6, with unresolved D. This CDR3 spans 17 amino acids. V lost 1 base to trimming and J lost 0 bases, with 10 bases between them. CDR1 is SGHTA and CDR2 is FQGTGA in the germline V gene. CDR3 in amino acids: CASSLRGSRSGANVLTF. CDR3 nucleotides: TGTGCCAGCAGCTTAAGAGGCTCTCGCTCTGGGGCCAACGTCCTGACTTTC.

The table lists this clone with a count of one. The V call is TRBV4-1, the J call TRBJ2-1; the D is unclear. Germline V gene data show CDR1 as MGHRA and CDR2 as YSYEKL. The CDR3 is 13 residues long. Trimming stripped 0 bases from V and 11 bases from J, with 11 bases between. CDR3 amino acids: CASSQEAGRQQFF. The CDR3 nucleotides read TGCGCCAGCAGCCAAGAGGCTGGGCGACAGCAGTTCTTC.

The gene calls are TRBV25-1 and TRBJ2-2, with D maybe TRBD2 (5 bases). V lost 7 bases and J 8 bases, leaving 8 bases between the germline ends. The germline gives CDR1 MGHDK, CDR2 SYGVNS. This CDR3 has 11 amino acids. This chain's CDR3 is CASNWEGELFF. In DNA form, the CDR3 reads TGTGCCAGCAATTGGGAGGGGGAGCTGTTTTTT.

The V and J genes are TRBV5-8 and TRBJ1-3; 7 nucleotides match TRBD1. The CDR3 has 15 residues. The V and J ends lost 4 bases and 2 bases, in that order; junction bases with no gene match: 6. Per the germline V gene, CDR1 is SGHTS and CDR2 is YDEGEE. CDR3 protein: CASSLTGVTGNTIYF. The CDR3 coding sequence is TGTGCCAGCAGCCTTACAGGGGTAACTGGAAACACCATATATTTT.

The CDR3 is CASSQTTSGYNEQFF. The DNA for the CDR3 is TGTGCCAGCAGCCAGACGACTAGCGGCTACAATGAGCAGTTCTTC. The rearrangement uses TRBV6-5 and TRBJ2-1, with 9 bases matching TRBD2. CDR3 length: 15 residues. The germline gives CDR1 MNHEY, CDR2 SVGAGI. V lost 6 bases and J lost 3; bases outside the gene matches: 6.

This clone was seen more than once but under ten times. The chain recombines TRBV7-9 with TRBJ1-6, with D perhaps TRBD1 (5 bases). The V gene's germline CDR1 is SEHNR and CDR2 FQNEAQ (reference sequence). There are 13 residues in the CDR3. V was clipped by 1 base and J by 10 bases, with 8 bases between them. The CDR3: CASSLGQTSPLHF. The DNA for the CDR3 is TGTGCCAGCAGCTTAGGACAGACCTCACCCCTCCACTTT.

The chain has TRBV13 and TRBJ1-1, with TRBD1 as a possible D gene (6 bases). The germline V gene encodes CDR1 PRHDT and CDR2 FYEKMQ (reference sequence). This CDR3 contains 14 residues. Trimming cost V 2 bases and J 5 bases, with 12 bases left between them. Here the CDR3 reads CASSLNRERTEAFF. The CDR3 DNA is TGTGCCAGCAGCTTAAACAGGGAGAGGACTGAAGCTTTCTTT.

This chain joins TRBV4-1 and TRBJ1-1; 7 nucleotides line up with TRBD1. Germline CDR1 and CDR2: MGHRA and YSYEKL. The CDR3 runs 15 residues. Losses at the gene ends were 1 base for V and 5 bases for J; bases not matched to a gene: 7. Here the CDR3 DNA reads TGCGCCAGCAGCCAAGTTTGGGACAGATTTACTGAAGCTTTCTTT. Translated: CASSQVWDRFTEAFF.

The chain recombines TRBV6-1 with TRBJ1-4, with TRBD1 matching over 8 bases. The CDR3 is 14 amino acids. Per the germline V gene, CDR1 is MNHNS and CDR2 is SASEGT. V shed 6 bases, J shed 4 bases, and the junction held 4 bases outside the gene matches. This chain's CDR3 is CASSRDRLNEKLFF. CDR3 coding DNA: TGTGCCAGCAGCCGGGACAGGCTTAATGAAAAACTGTTTTTT.

The chain recombines TRBV6-4 with TRBJ2-1; D not resolved. There are 14 residues in the CDR3. Germline values: CDR1 MRHNA, CDR2 SNTAGT. Deletions cut 6 bases from V and 9 bases from J, with 18 bases between. CDR3 nucleotides: TGTGCCAGCAGCATCGAACCCAATGTCGGTGAGCAGTTCTTC. Its translation: CASSIEPNVGEQFF.

V and J are TRBV9 and TRBJ1-4; 10 bases align to TRBD1. The germline V gene has CDR1 SGDLS and CDR2 YYNGEE. With V trimmed by 4 bases and J by 4 bases, 10 bases remained unmatched. CDR3 length: 17 residues. CDR3 sequence reads: CASSHPGTGAFNEKLFF. CDR3 bases: TGTGCCAGCAGCCACCCCGGGACAGGGGCATTTAATGAAAAACTGTTTTTT.

The chain joins TRBV5-5 to TRBJ2-7, with 10 bases matching TRBD1. This CDR3 region has 14 residues. CDR1 and CDR2 from the germline V gene are SGHKS and YYEKEE (reference sequence). V was pared by 0 bases and J by 7 bases, with 4 bases of the junction left unmatched. The CDR3 coding sequence is TGTGCCAGCAGCTTGGCGGGACAGGGGCCTGAGCAGTACTTC. This gives the protein CASSLAGQGPEQYF.

The gene calls are TRBV20-1 and TRBJ2-1, with D unclear. Germline CDR1 is DFQATT and CDR2 is SNEGSKA (reference sequence). This CDR3 comprises 11 residues. Trimming left V 5 bases short and J 1 base short, with 3 bases between. The CDR3 region is CSAPSYNEQFF. CDR3 in DNA: TGCAGTGCTCCATCCTACAATGAGCAGTTCTTC.

V usage is TRBV25-1 and J usage is TRBJ2-1; 11 bases map to TRBD1. CDR3 size: 15 residues. Germline loops: CDR1 MGHDK, CDR2 SYGVNS. V lost 5 bases, J lost 9 bases, and 9 bases stayed unmatched. In nucleotides, the CDR3 is TGTGCCAGCAGTCCCGGGACAGGGGGTAACGGTGAGCAGTTCTTC. As protein: CASSPGTGGNGEQFF.

The chain carries TRBV5-1 and TRBJ2-7, with 9 bases identical to TRBD1. The V gene's germline CDR1 is SGHRS and CDR2 YFSETQ. The CDR3 is made up of 13 amino acids. The V segment lost 4 bases and the J segment 4 bases; nucleotides outside the gene matches: 3. DNA for the CDR3: TGCGCCAGCAGCGGGACAGGGTGGTACGAGCAGTACTTC. Translation gives CASSGTGWYEQYF.

The CDR3 loop reads CASSLSGQGGTEAFF. The CDR3 DNA reads as TGTGCCAGCAGCTTATCTGGACAGGGGGGCACTGAAGCTTTCTTT. V is TRBV7-9 and J is TRBJ1-1; 10 bases line up with TRBD1. This CDR3 contains 15 residues. After removal of 2 bases from V and 4 bases from J, the junction contained 4 bases not matched to a gene. The germline V gene encodes CDR1 SEHNR and CDR2 FQNEAQ (reference sequence).